Here is one T cell receptor (beta chain) with its context. The sample holds other DNA sequences that translate to the same CDR3. Clones were sequenced by immunoSEQ multiplex PCR, and TCRdb holds only the in-frame ones, with some missing. The table lists a few hundred thousand clones, roughly 88% of them singletons. This CDR3 spans 14 amino acids. Trimming pared 0 bases from V and 2 bases from J, leaving 8 bases between. Germline CDR1 is SGHNT and CDR2 is YYREEE (reference sequence). The sample belongs to a study of blood T cell repertoires in COVID-19. Recruitment covered roughly 22 US areas and drew participants whose ages spanned roughly 18 to 90 years.

The sample taken for sequencing was PBMCs or T cells enriched from blood (not recorded which). The sequence was collected from a middle-aged woman who had recovered from COVID-19. The V and J genes are TRBV5-4 and TRBJ1-2, with D maybe TRBD1 (6 bases). This chain's CDR3 is CASSLDRANYGYTF. In nucleotides, the CDR3 is TGTGCCAGCAGCTTGGACAGGGCAAACTATGGCTACACCTTC.